The 8 T cell receptor beta chains presented below share a single source sample, sequenced in a study of cytomegalovirus exposure and HLA in healthy donors. It was with 60 Vbeta and 13 Jbeta primers that the PCR ran. The table came from immunoSEQ multiplex PCR; TCRdb's copy has only in-frame clones and leaves some out. There are some 150,000 clones in the sample; approximately 10% occur only once, and more than 6.5% lies in the top ten. The sample was PBMCs. These receptors all stem from a woman aged 40 to 49 in good health and CMV-seropositive.

This clone was seen a handful of times. J is TRBJ2-3 and V is TRBV5-4, with D perhaps matching TRBD1 (6 bases). CDR1 is SGHNT and CDR2 is YYREEE in the germline V gene (reference sequence). Trimming removed 4 bases at V and 4 bases at J, with 16 bases between. The CDR3 consists of 15 residues. The CDR3 here is CASSQQGGRADTQYF. Here the CDR3 DNA reads TGTGCCAGCAGCCAACAGGGTGGTAGGGCAGATACGCAGTATTTT.

This clone showed up just a few times. The chain is built from TRBV5-4 and TRBJ2-1, with D hard to call. Trimming removed 2 bases from V and 9 bases from J, with 9 bases in between. Germline CDR1 is SGHNT and CDR2 is YYREEE (reference sequence). The CDR3 is 12 residues long. For the CDR3, the DNA is TGTGCCAGCAGCTTAACAGCTGGTGAGCAGTTCTTC. It specifies CASSLTAGEQFF.

This clone was seen a handful of times. CDR3 nucleotide sequence: TGTGCCAGCAGCAGGGCAGGGGGTTATTCACCCCTCCACTTT. Protein sequence: CASSRAGGYSPLHF. The rearrangement uses TRBV14 and TRBJ1-6, with 7 bases that match TRBD1. Losses at the gene ends were 5 bases for V and 8 bases for J; bases not matched to a gene: 6. CDR3 length: 14 amino acids. Germline lookup yields CDR1 SGHDN and CDR2 FVKESK.

The chain carries TRBV6-5 and TRBJ2-7; the D gene is possibly TRBD2 (6 bases). Trimming took 6 bases from V and 2 from J, leaving 17 bases between them. Germline assignment: CDR1 MNHEY and CDR2 SVGAGI. The CDR3 spans 15 residues. The CDR3 sequence: CASSTREPTTYEQYF. CDR3 coding DNA: TGTGCCAGCAGCACCCGGGAGCCAACAACCTACGAGCAGTACTTC.

The chain is built from TRBV6-5 and TRBJ2-1; TRBD1 matches 9 bases. CDR1 is MNHEY and CDR2 is SVGAGI in the germline V gene. The CDR3 sequence is 15 residues long. Unmatched junction bases numbered 7, after V lost 2 bases and J lost 8 bases. The CDR3 spells CASSYGGQGGDEQFF. CDR3 DNA: TGTGCCAGCAGTTACGGGGGACAGGGTGGGGATGAGCAGTTCTTC.

The CDR3 DNA follows: TGTGCCAGCACCCCGTTGGGCCCTTCGTACAATGAGCAGTTCTTC. Protein sequence: CASTPLGPSYNEQFF. The chain recombines TRBV6-6 with TRBJ2-1; the D is unclear. V was clipped by 7 bases and J by 4 bases, with 17 bases between them. From germline, CDR1 is MNHNY and CDR2 SVGAGI (reference sequence). This CDR3 has 15 amino acids.

This clone was seen a handful of times. CDR3: CASSLGTGGKMEKLFF. The CDR3, as DNA: TGTGCCAGTAGTCTCGGGACAGGGGGAAAGATGGAAAAACTGTTTTTT. The chain uses TRBV19 and TRBJ1-4; 11 bases line up with TRBD1. CDR3 length: 16 amino acids. Looked up from germline, CDR1 is LNHDA and CDR2 is SQIVND (reference sequence). V shed 5 bases and J 8 bases; nucleotides not matched to a gene: 10.

This clone was detected only a few times. This rearrangement joins TRBV2 to TRBJ1-1; 7 positions match TRBD1. The CDR3 covers 16 residues. From germline, CDR1 is SNHLY and CDR2 FYNNEI. CDR3 amino acids: CARSGQGGLMNTEAFF. As DNA, the CDR3 is TGTGCGCGAAGCGGGCAGGGGGGCCTTATGAACACTGAAGCTTTCTTT.